Listed below are T cell receptor beta chains from one sample, sequenced in a study of tumor-infiltrating lymphocytes in oesophageal squamous cell carcinoma. Each CDR3 protein is one row after TCRdb ran MiXCR on the PCR reads. This table holds about 12,000 distinct CDR3 sequences, 55% to 60% found once. Input material: esophageal tumor tissue. These receptors came from a female donor with esophageal squamous cell carcinoma. Both conserved end residues are part of each CDR3. The D gene is left open where the match is weak. Expanded clones get a size class; other rows say once, few or many, or leave the size out.

-,many,TRBV7-9,TRBJ2-1,CASSYRYNEQFF,TGTGCCAGCAGCTACAGGTACAATGAGCAGTTCTTC
-,few,TRBV7-9,TRBJ2-1,CASSRGSYNEQFF,TGTGCCAGCAGTAGGGGCTCCTACAATGAGCAGTTCTTC
-,medium-sized,TRBV7-2,TRBJ1-4,CASSQGTFATNEKLFF,TGTGCCAGCAGCCAAGGGACATTTGCAACTAATGAAAAACTGTTTTTT
-,few,TRBV7-2,TRBJ2-7,CASSLVRYEQYF,TGTGCCAGCAGCTTAGTTAGGTACGAGCAGTACTTC
TRBD1,-,TRBV7-3,TRBJ1-4,CASSWPGQSHEKLFF,TGTGCCAGCAGCTGGCCGGGACAGTCTCATGAAAAACTGTTTTTT
-,-,TRBV6-6,TRBJ2-7,CASIGGSLYEQYF,TGTGCCAGCATAGGTGGATCCCTCTACGAGCAGTACTTC
TRBD2,-,TRBV7-6,TRBJ2-5,CASAPDSGGGNNEQYF,TGTGCCAGCGCCCCGGATAGCGGGGGGGGAAACAATGAGCAGTACTTC
-,-,TRBV7-2,TRBJ1-6,CASSLGVGTWNSPLHF,TGTGCCAGCAGCTTAGGGGTGGGGACTTGGAATTCACCCCTCCACTTT
-,many,TRBV7-2,TRBJ2-1,CASSHTWGNEQFF,TGTGCCAGCAGCCATACGTGGGGGAATGAGCAGTTCTTC
-,-,TRBV10-2,TRBJ2-1,CASSESQGWYNEQFF,TGCGCCAGCAGTGAATCGCAGGGATGGTACAATGAGCAGTTCTTC
-,-,TRBV7-8,TRBJ2-5,CASRLQETQYF,TGTGCCAGCAGGTTACAAGAGACCCAGTACTTC
TRBD1,-,TRBV6-1,TRBJ2-5,CASRLAGGVETQYF,TGTGCCAGCAGGCTAGCAGGGGGAGTGGAGACCCAGTACTTC
-,-,TRBV7-4,TRBJ2-5,CASSPGQRETQYF,TGTGCCAGCAGCCCGGGACAAAGAGAGACCCAGTACTTC
-,few,TRBV12-3/TRBV12-4,TRBJ2-7,CASSFYAGKNEQYF,TGTGCCAGCAGTTTTTATGCAGGGAAAAACGAGCAGTACTTC
-,few,TRBV5-1,TRBJ2-2,CASSLGEGTGELFF,TGCGCCAGCAGCTTGGGAGAGGGGACCGGGGAGCTGTTTTTT
-,-,TRBV7-9,TRBJ2-5,CASSLSGTLETQYF,TGTGCCAGCAGCTTGTCCGGGACGTTAGAGACCCAGTACTTC
TRBD1,few,TRBV7-9,TRBJ2-5,CASSGQGGETQYF,TGTGCCAGCAGTGGACAGGGCGGGGAGACCCAGTACTTC
-,-,TRBV7-2,TRBJ2-2,CASSLRRQTGELFF,TGTGCCAGCAGCTTACGGAGACAAACCGGGGAGCTGTTTTTT
TRBD2,-,TRBV12-5,TRBJ2-3,CASGQAGDSTDTQYF,TGTGCTAGTGGCCAAGCGGGGGACAGCACAGATACGCAGTATTTT
TRBD1,-,TRBV7-2,TRBJ2-7,CASSRWDRPSYEQYF,TGTGCCAGCAGCAGATGGGACAGGCCCTCCTACGAGCAGTACTTC
-,-,TRBV24-1,TRBJ2-1,CATTLGNEQFF,TGTGCCACCACCTTGGGCAATGAGCAGTTCTTC
-,many,TRBV5-1,TRBJ2-7,CASSLDTGSSYEQYF,TGCGCCAGCAGCTTGGACACCGGGAGCTCCTACGAGCAGTACTTC
TRBD1,large,TRBV7-9,TRBJ2-7,CASSLGTGSHEQYF,TGTGCCAGCAGCTTAGGGACAGGGAGCCACGAGCAGTACTTC
-,-,TRBV24-1,TRBJ2-7,CATSGQASGEQYF,TGTGCCACCAGTGGACAGGCCTCTGGCGAGCAGTACTTC
-,once,TRBV7-2,TRBJ2-3,CASSLFGGGSKDTQYF,TGTGCCAGCAGCTTATTTGGGGGCGGGAGCAAAGATACGCAGTATTTT
-,once,TRBV7-3,TRBJ2-3,CASSSHSSAGDTQYF,TGTGCCAGCAGCTCCCATTCCAGCGCGGGGGATACGCAGTATTTT
TRBD2,once,TRBV7-2,TRBJ2-7,CASSWTSGSYEQYF,TGTGCCAGCAGCTGGACTAGCGGGAGCTACGAGCAGTACTTC
TRBD2,few,TRBV7-6,TRBJ2-1,CASSPTSGGYNEQFF,TGTGCTAGCAGCCCGACTAGCGGGGGTTACAATGAGCAGTTCTTC
-,once,TRBV18,TRBJ1-1,CASSLTGLNTEAFF,TGTGCCAGCTCACTAACAGGTCTGAACACTGAAGCTTTCTTT
-,many,TRBV5-6,TRBJ2-6,CASSLGRAGANVLTF,TGTGCCAGCAGTTTGGGACGTGCTGGGGCCAACGTCCTGACTTTC
-,-,TRBV7-9,TRBJ1-2,CASSQRDISGYTF,TGTGCCAGCAGCCAACGGGACATTTCGGGCTACACCTTC
TRBD1,few,TRBV7-8,TRBJ2-3,CASSLPETGTEYTDTQYF,TGTGCCAGCAGCTTACCCGAGACCGGGACAGAATACACAGATACGCAGTATTTT
-,-,TRBV12-3/TRBV12-4,TRBJ2-5,CASSYRATQETQYF,TGTGCCAGCAGTTATAGGGCGACGCAAGAGACCCAGTACTTC
TRBD1,-,TRBV11-1,TRBJ2-1,CASSSRGQGAYNEQFF,TGTGCCAGCAGCTCAAGGGGGCAGGGGGCATACAATGAGCAGTTCTTC
TRBD2,many,TRBV7-2,TRBJ2-1,CASSDRTSGTRNEQFF,TGTGCCAGCAGCGACCGGACTAGCGGGACAAGGAATGAGCAGTTCTTC
TRBD1,many,TRBV7-2,TRBJ2-1,CASSLRTGRNDEQFF,TGTGCCAGCAGCTTAAGGACAGGCCGTAACGATGAGCAGTTCTTC
-,many,TRBV4-1,TRBJ1-3,CASSLSEASGNTIYF,TGCGCCAGCAGTCTGTCGGAGGCCTCTGGAAACACCATATATTTT
TRBD2,-,TRBV7-3,TRBJ2-5,CASSRRGGLAGGKWTHEQYF,TGTGCCAGCAGTAGAAGGGGGGGACTAGCGGGGGGGAAATGGACGCATGAGCAGTACTTC
-,-,TRBV7-2,TRBJ2-3,CASSRGASTDTQYF,TGTGCCAGTTCCCGCGGGGCTAGCACAGATACGCAGTATTTT
TRBD2,-,TRBV4-2,TRBJ2-1,CASSQDPLAGGLDEQFF,TGTGCCAGCAGCCAAGATCCCCTAGCGGGAGGCTTGGATGAGCAGTTCTTC
TRBD1,-,TRBV7-6,TRBJ2-3,CASSLTSGTGHTDTQYF,TGTGCCAGCAGCTTAACTTCCGGGACAGGGCACACAGATACGCAGTATTTT
-,-,TRBV20-1,TRBJ2-1,CSARVDEQFF,TGCAGTGCTAGAGTCGATGAGCAGTTCTTC
-,-,TRBV10-3,TRBJ2-7,CASTWAPGNYEQYF,TGTGCCTCCACGTGGGCTCCGGGAAACTACGAGCAGTACTTC
-,-,TRBV6-8,TRBJ2-5,CASSYAMTQYF,TGTGCCAGCAGTTACGCGATGACCCAGTACTTC
TRBD2,few,TRBV27,TRBJ2-4,CASSLLAGKNIQYF,TGTGCCAGCAGTTTGCTAGCGGGGAAAAACATTCAGTACTTC
TRBD1,-,TRBV7-6,TRBJ1-2,CASSLDRDYGYTF,TGTGCCAGCAGCCTGGACAGGGACTATGGCTACACCTTC
TRBD2,-,TRBV6-2/TRBV6-3,TRBJ2-7,CASSPRTSRHEQYF,TGTGCCAGCAGTCCCCGGACTAGTCGCCACGAGCAGTACTTC
TRBD1,-,TRBV7-2,TRBJ1-2,CASSFGTDYGYTF,TGTGCCAGCAGCTTCGGGACAGACTATGGCTACACCTTC
TRBD2,-,TRBV7-6,TRBJ2-5,CASSSLAGDQETQYF,TGTGCCAGCAGCTCACTAGCGGGGGACCAAGAGACCCAGTACTTC
-,-,TRBV7-2,TRBJ1-4,CASSPGPDATNEKLFF,TGTGCCAGCAGCCCGGGACCGGATGCAACTAATGAAAAACTGTTTTTT
-,-,TRBV6-2/TRBV6-3,TRBJ2-7,CASRVEGSYNEQYF,TGTGCCAGCAGGGTAGAGGGCTCCTACAATGAGCAGTACTTC
TRBD2,-,TRBV7-3,TRBJ2-1,CASSLGRGLYNEQFF,TGTGCCAGCAGCTTAGGGCGGGGACTATACAATGAGCAGTTCTTC
-,-,TRBV7-2,TRBJ1-4,CASSLGAGLEKLFF,TGTGCCAGCAGCTTAGGGGCGGGGTTGGAAAAACTGTTTTTT
TRBD2,-,TRBV7-8,TRBJ2-3,CASGLAAGTDTQYF,TGTGCCAGCGGACTAGCGGCGGGCACAGATACGCAGTATTTT
TRBD2,-,TRBV7-2,TRBJ2-5,CASSVATSGGARETQYF,TGTGCCAGCAGCGTAGCTACTAGCGGGGGGGCCAGGGAGACCCAGTACTTC
-,many,TRBV11-1,TRBJ2-3,CASSRGTDTQYF,TGTGCCAGCAGCCGCGGCACAGATACGCAGTATTTT
-,few,TRBV24-1,TRBJ2-1,CATSVPGVVDEQFF,TGTGCCACCAGTGTTCCGGGAGTAGTCGATGAGCAGTTCTTC
-,-,TRBV7-2,TRBJ2-5,CASSFYRGTVNF,TGTGCCAGCAGCTTTTATCGAGGGACGGTTAACTTC
-,once,TRBV7-3,TRBJ2-1,CASSLNGGASANEQFF,TGTGCCAGCAGCTTAAATGGGGGGGCCTCGGCCAATGAGCAGTTCTTC